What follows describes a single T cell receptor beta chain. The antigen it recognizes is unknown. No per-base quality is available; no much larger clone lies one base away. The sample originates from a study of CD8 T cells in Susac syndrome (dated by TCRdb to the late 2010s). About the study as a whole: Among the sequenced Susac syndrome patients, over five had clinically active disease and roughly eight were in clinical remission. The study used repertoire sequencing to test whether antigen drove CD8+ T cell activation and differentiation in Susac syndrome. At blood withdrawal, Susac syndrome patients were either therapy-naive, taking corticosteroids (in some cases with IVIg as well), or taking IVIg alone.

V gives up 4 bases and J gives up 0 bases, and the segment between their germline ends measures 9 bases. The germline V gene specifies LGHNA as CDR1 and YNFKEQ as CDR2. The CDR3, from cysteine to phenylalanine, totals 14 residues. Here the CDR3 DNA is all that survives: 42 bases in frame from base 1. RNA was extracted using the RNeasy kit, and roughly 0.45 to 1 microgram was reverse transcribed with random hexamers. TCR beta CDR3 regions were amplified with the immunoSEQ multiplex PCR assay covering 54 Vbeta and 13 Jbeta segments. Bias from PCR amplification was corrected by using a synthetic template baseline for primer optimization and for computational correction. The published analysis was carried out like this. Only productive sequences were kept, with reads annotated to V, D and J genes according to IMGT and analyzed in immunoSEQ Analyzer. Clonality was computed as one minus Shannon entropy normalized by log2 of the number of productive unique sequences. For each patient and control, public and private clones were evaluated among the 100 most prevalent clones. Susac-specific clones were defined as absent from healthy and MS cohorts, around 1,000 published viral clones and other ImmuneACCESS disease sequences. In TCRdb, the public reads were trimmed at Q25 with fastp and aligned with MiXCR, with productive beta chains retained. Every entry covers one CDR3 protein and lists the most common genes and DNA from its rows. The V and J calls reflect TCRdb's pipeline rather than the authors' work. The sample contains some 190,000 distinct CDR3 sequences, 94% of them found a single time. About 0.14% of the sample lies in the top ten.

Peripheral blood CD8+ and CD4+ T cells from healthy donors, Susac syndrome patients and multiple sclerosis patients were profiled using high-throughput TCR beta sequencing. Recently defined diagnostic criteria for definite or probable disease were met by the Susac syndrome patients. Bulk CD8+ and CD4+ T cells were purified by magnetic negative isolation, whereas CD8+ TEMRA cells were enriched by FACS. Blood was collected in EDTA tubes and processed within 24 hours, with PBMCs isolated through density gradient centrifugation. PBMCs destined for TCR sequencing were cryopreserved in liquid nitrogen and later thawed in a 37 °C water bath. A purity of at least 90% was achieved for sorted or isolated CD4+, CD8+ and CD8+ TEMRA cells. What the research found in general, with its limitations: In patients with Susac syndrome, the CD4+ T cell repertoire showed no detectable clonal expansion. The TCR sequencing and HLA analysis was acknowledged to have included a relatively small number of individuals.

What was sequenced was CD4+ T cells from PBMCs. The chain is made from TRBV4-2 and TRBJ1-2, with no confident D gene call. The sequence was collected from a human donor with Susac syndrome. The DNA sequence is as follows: TGTGCCAGCAGCCCGGACTTAGCTAACTATGGCTACACCTTC. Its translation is CASSPDLANYGYTF.